These T cell receptor beta chains were read from a single sample in a study of response to subunit inactivated influenza vaccine. TCRdb recomputed calls from the RT-PCR reads with MiXCR, one row per CDR3 protein. The sample records around 790,000 distinct CDR3 sequences, 21% being singletons. Sequences were derived from PBMCs from blood, sampled 5 days after vaccination. The receptors derive from a man aged 45-65 years who received an inactivated influenza vaccine. Each CDR3 is given with its conserved first and last residue. Each record gives: clone size, V gene, CDR3 protein. For some rows the clone size is stated as once, few or many, or as a class when expanded; others skip it.

abundance: many
v_gene: TRBV29-1
CDR3aa: CSAGEAETQYF

abundance: -
v_gene: TRBV4-3
CDR3aa: CASSHGWGDTDTQYF

abundance: few
v_gene: TRBV24-1
CDR3aa: CATSDPGQPYEQYF

abundance: few
v_gene: TRBV10-3
CDR3aa: CATGTAGTSRHEQYF

abundance: -
v_gene: TRBV10-3
CDR3aa: CAISESEDTQYF

abundance: few
v_gene: TRBV4-1
CDR3aa: CASSQDMRGNQPQHF

abundance: once
v_gene: TRBV6-6
CDR3aa: CAVAGGEGGELFF

abundance: few
v_gene: TRBV20-1
CDR3aa: CSATNRQGTGNTIYF

abundance: -
v_gene: TRBV6-1
CDR3aa: CASKRGPQAETQYF

abundance: few
v_gene: TRBV28
CDR3aa: CASSFQDVGLAEQFF

abundance: -
v_gene: TRBV6-2/TRBV6-3
CDR3aa: CASSYSKAGTETEQFF

abundance: many
v_gene: TRBV25-1
CDR3aa: CASSGTRGPKDEQFF

abundance: few
v_gene: TRBV24-1
CDR3aa: CATSGPQGYTF

abundance: few
v_gene: TRBV6-5
CDR3aa: CASSYSLAGGQETQYF

abundance: -
v_gene: TRBV7-9
CDR3aa: CASSSGRTSYNEQFF

abundance: -
v_gene: TRBV27
CDR3aa: CASGIWRERRHEQFF

abundance: few
v_gene: TRBV5-1
CDR3aa: CASSSSADSLAKNIQYF

abundance: -
v_gene: TRBV28
CDR3aa: CASSLIPAGANQPQHF

abundance: -
v_gene: TRBV4-3
CDR3aa: CASSQDGAGAGNTIYF

abundance: few
v_gene: TRBV5-1
CDR3aa: CASSLPTGTEAFF

abundance: -
v_gene: TRBV6-1
CDR3aa: CASSPAGGISTDTQYF

abundance: -
v_gene: TRBV4-2
CDR3aa: CASRLSAGTEYGYTF

abundance: -
v_gene: TRBV12-3/TRBV12-4
CDR3aa: CASSFRPHETGELFF

abundance: few
v_gene: TRBV7-7
CDR3aa: CASSSTGLTGDTQYF

abundance: few
v_gene: TRBV7-9
CDR3aa: CAAKEGTEAFF

abundance: -
v_gene: TRBV7-8
CDR3aa: CASSFPGRGTSDTQYF

abundance: -
v_gene: TRBV11-2
CDR3aa: CASSFQFGEQFF

abundance: few
v_gene: TRBV9
CDR3aa: CASSSHQVGLAERDTQYF

abundance: -
v_gene: TRBV7-9
CDR3aa: CASSPTGGGEQFF

abundance: many
v_gene: TRBV5-1
CDR3aa: CASSLSGTGIQYF

abundance: -
v_gene: TRBV6-1
CDR3aa: CASSALYTGGLETQYF

abundance: -
v_gene: TRBV7-9
CDR3aa: CASSLVGGVETQYF

abundance: -
v_gene: TRBV12-3/TRBV12-4
CDR3aa: CASTKGRGLAGGNEQYF

abundance: many
v_gene: TRBV7-8
CDR3aa: CASSLGGSAYEQYF

abundance: -
v_gene: TRBV5-1
CDR3aa: CASSLEGIGNTIYF

abundance: few
v_gene: TRBV20-1
CDR3aa: CSASSLSGGRVDTQYF

abundance: -
v_gene: TRBV7-2
CDR3aa: CASSERTGRATQYF

abundance: -
v_gene: TRBV12-3/TRBV12-4
CDR3aa: CASSFLGRDPYEQYF

abundance: -
v_gene: TRBV20-1
CDR3aa: CSARDMDSLAKNIQYF

abundance: -
v_gene: TRBV5-1
CDR3aa: CASRSQLHDGGELFF